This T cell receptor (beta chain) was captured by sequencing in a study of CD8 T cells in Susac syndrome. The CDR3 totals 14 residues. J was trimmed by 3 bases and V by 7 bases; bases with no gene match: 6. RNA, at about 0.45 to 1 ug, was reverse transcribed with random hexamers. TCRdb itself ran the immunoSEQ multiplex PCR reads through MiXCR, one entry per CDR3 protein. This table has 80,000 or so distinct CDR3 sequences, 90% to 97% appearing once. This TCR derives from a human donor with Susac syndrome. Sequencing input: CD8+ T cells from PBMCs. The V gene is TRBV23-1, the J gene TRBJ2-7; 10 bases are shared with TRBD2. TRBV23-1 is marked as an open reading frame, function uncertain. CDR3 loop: CASTTGTSVYEQYF. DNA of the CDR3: TGCGCCAGCACCACCGGGACTAGCGTCTACGAGCAGTACTTC.